This entry lists 17 T cell receptor beta chains sequenced from one sample in a study of blood T cells in healthy people across ages (dated by TCRdb to between 2014 and 2016). Library construction relied on 5' RACE. The run used an Illumina HiSeq 2500. A second 7 to 11 cycle PCR used a sample-barcoded 5' primer and a J-beta primer mix. In TCRdb, the public reads were trimmed at Q25 with fastp and aligned with MiXCR, with productive beta chains retained. Under each unique CDR3 protein, matching rows form one entry showing the most common genes and DNA. The sample records around 990,000 distinct CDR3 sequences, under 30% of which are singletons. The top ten hold around 0.75% of the sample. In addition, the sample was reused for a study of T cells of mothers and their children.

The specimen sequenced was blood. Receptors originate from a girl aged 2 to 9 in good health.

V and J are TRBV20-1 and TRBJ1-1; D not certain. This CDR3 is built from 11 residues. CDR1 and CDR2 (germline): DFQATT, SNEGSKA (reference sequence). V was cut by 4 bases and J by 10 bases, with 13 bases left in between. CDR3 sequence (DNA): TGCAGTGCTACAAGGGATAAGATAGCTTTCTTT. It specifies CSATRDKIAFF.

The J gene is TRBJ2-7, the V gene TRBV4-1; D may be TRBD1 or TRBD2 (5 bases each). This CDR3 region has 16 residues. V was pared by 0 bases and J by 2 bases, with 14 bases between. Per germline, CDR1 MGHRA and CDR2 YSYEKL. The chain's CDR3 is CASSQDTGTLPYEQYF. The CDR3 coding sequence is TGCGCCAGCAGCCAAGATACCGGGACGTTACCCTACGAGCAGTACTTC.

This clonotype occurred a few times. V usage is TRBV7-8 and J usage is TRBJ1-4; possibly TRBD1 for D (6 bases). Germline CDR1 is SGHVS and CDR2 is FQNEAQ. The ends were cut back, 5 bases at V and 5 bases at J, with 18 bases in the middle. The CDR3 totals 16 residues. CDR3 nucleotides: TGTGCCAGCAGCCCCAGTCGAGGGGGGTTCAATGAAAAACTGTTTTTT. It codes for CASSPSRGGFNEKLFF. Full variable domain (outside the CDR3, taken from reference TRBV7-8 and TRBJ1-4): GAGVSQSPRYKVAKRGQDVALRCDPISGHVSLFWYQQALGQGPEFLTYFQNEAQLDKSGLPSDRFFAERPEGSVSTLKIQRTQQEDSAVYLCASSPSRGGFNEKLFFGSGTQLSVL.

This clonotype showed up just a few times. The V and J genes are TRBV25-1 and TRBJ1-2; D remains ambiguous. The CDR3 totals 13 residues. Germline CDR1 is MGHDK and CDR2 is SYGVNS. Trimming pared 10 bases from V and 3 bases from J, leaving 15 bases between. This chain's CDR3 is CATLGVFDYGYTF. The CDR3 bases are TGTGCCACCCTCGGGGTATTTGACTATGGCTACACCTTC.

This clonotype appeared a few times. The J gene is TRBJ1-4, the V gene TRBV7-9; D not resolved. Trimming removed 3 bases from V and 2 bases from J, with 10 bases in between. Germline assignment: CDR1 SEHNR and CDR2 FQNEAQ (reference sequence). The CDR3 consists of 15 residues. The CDR3: CASSLKKETNEKLFF. The CDR3 DNA reads as TGTGCCAGCAGCTTGAAGAAGGAGACTAATGAAAAACTGTTTTTT.

V is TRBV7-2 and J is TRBJ2-3; no clear D gene. In germline, CDR1 is SGHTA, CDR2 FQGNSA. CDR3 length: 15 amino acids. V lost 1 base and J lost 0, with 8 bases in between. The CDR3 DNA reads TGTGCCAGCAGCTTAGGCAGGCCAAGCACAGATACGCAGTATTTT. Translated, it gives CASSLGRPSTDTQYF.

The chain combines TRBV4-2 with TRBJ1-2, with D tentatively TRBD1 (5 bases). The V gene lost 0 bases and the J gene lost 10 bases, with 6 bases spanning the gap. The CDR3 is 11 residues long. Germline-derived CDR1 and CDR2 are LGHNA and YNFKEQ. The CDR3 DNA sequence: TGTGCCAGCAGCCAAGACAGGGTCTACACCTTC. Translation: CASSQDRVYTF.

The genes are TRBV3-1 and TRBJ2-7; 8 nucleotides line up with TRBD2. CDR1 LGHDT and CDR2 YNNKEL come from the germline V gene (reference sequence). The CDR3 loop spans 14 amino acids. Trimming took 4 bases from V and 5 from J; bases not matched to a gene: 7. The chain's CDR3 is CASSRTGGPNEQYF. The DNA for the CDR3 is TGTGCCAGCAGCCGGACGGGGGGGCCAAACGAGCAGTACTTC.

This clonotype was seen more than once but under ten times. The V call is TRBV29-1, the J call TRBJ1-1, with 8 nucleotides matching TRBD1. Germline V gives CDR1 SQVTM, CDR2 ANQGSEA. The CDR3 is made up of 12 amino acids. The trim removed 7 bases at V and 5 bases at J, leaving 6 bases unmatched. CDR3 sequence (DNA): TGCAGCGCGGGACAGGTAGTTACTGAAGCTTTCTTT. As protein: CSAGQVVTEAFF. Supplemented by reference TRBV29-1 and TRBJ1-1, the full variable domain reads SAVISQKPSRDICQRGTSLTIQCQVDSQVTMMFWYRQQPGQSLTLIATANQGSEATYESGFVIDKFPISRPNLTFSTLTVSNMSPEDSSIYLCSAGQVVTEAFFGQGTRLTVV.

J is TRBJ2-5 and V is TRBV9; D is unresolved. The J call is in doubt because the DNA end fits TRBJ2-1 better. The CDR3 extends over 17 amino acids. Germline CDR1 is SGDLS and CDR2 is YYNGEE. The CDR3 DNA reads TGTGCCAGCAGCTCCCGCAGTGGGTCTACGTCCTACAATGAGCAGTTCTTC. This encodes CASSSRSGSTSYNEQFF.

This clonotype was seen a few times. This chain uses TRBV20-1 with TRBJ2-5; D unclear. The CDR3 covers 16 residues. With 6 bases removed from V and 5 bases from J, the gap between germline ends came to 25 bases. CDR1 DFQATT and CDR2 SNEGSKA come from the germline V gene (reference sequence). This CDR3 reads CSAPLGGGPRAETQYF. As DNA, the CDR3 is TGCAGTGCGCCCTTGGGTGGTGGGCCCCGAGCGGAGACCCAGTACTTC.

The table lists this clonotype with a few counts. The CDR3 here is CASSQVRTSGSSLQDEQYF. DNA of the CDR3: TGCGCCAGCAGCCAAGTCAGGACTAGCGGGAGTTCCCTTCAAGACGAGCAGTACTTC. The chain uses TRBV4-1 and TRBJ2-1, with 13 bases fitting TRBD2. The DNA end lines up better with TRBJ2-7; the J call may be wrong. This CDR3 comprises 19 residues. Germline V gene sequence: CDR1 MGHRA, CDR2 YSYEKL.

This chain joins TRBV29-1 and TRBJ2-7, with D perhaps TRBD1 or TRBD2 (5 bases each). Looked up from germline, CDR1 is SQVTM and CDR2 is ANQGSEA. V lost 5 bases and J lost 0, with 11 bases in between. The CDR3 has 13 amino acids. CDR3 sequence reads: CSVLWGNSYEQYF. DNA of the CDR3: TGCAGCGTTCTGTGGGGGAACTCCTACGAGCAGTACTTC.

This clonotype was counted a few times. The chain carries TRBV28 and TRBJ1-1; no definite D call. Germline loops: CDR1 MDHEN, CDR2 SYDVKM. The V end lost 1 base, the J end lost 1 base, and 7 bases lay between the germline ends. This CDR3 is 14 amino acids long. The chain's CDR3 is CASSLFTRNTEAFF. CDR3 coding DNA: TGTGCCAGCAGTTTATTCACCAGGAACACTGAAGCTTTCTTT.

Note on this clonotype: The germline gene is not matched at one end of the junction; a read error may be the cause. The rearrangement uses TRBV29-1 and TRBJ2-1; D remains ambiguous. The CDR3 consists of 15 residues. The germline CDR1 and CDR2 sequences are SQVTM and ANQGSEA. The CDR3 sequence is CNVDKVWDSYNEQFF. The DNA of the CDR3 is TGCAACGTTGACAAGGTTTGGGACTCCTACAATGAGCAGTTCTTC.

The CDR3 here is CSARGGTTDRGTYEQYF. CDR3 DNA: TGCAGTGCTAGAGGAGGGACGACGGACAGGGGGACCTACGAGCAGTACTTC. V usage is TRBV20-1 and J usage is TRBJ2-7, with 10 bases aligning to TRBD1. V trimming: 1 base; J trimming: 2 bases; junction bases outside the gene matches: 11. Germline loops: CDR1 DFQATT, CDR2 SNEGSKA (reference sequence). The CDR3 is 17 residues long.

The chain links TRBV29-1 to TRBJ2-7; a possible D gene is TRBD1 (6 bases). The CDR3 covers 17 residues. Between the trimmed V and J ends, which lost 0 bases and 0 bases, there was a span of 18 bases. The germline V gene has CDR1 SQVTM and CDR2 ANQGSEA. CDR3 nucleotide sequence: TGCAGCGTTGAAGATCGGGATTCCGGGACAAGCTCCTACGAGCAGTACTTC. This encodes CSVEDRDSGTSSYEQYF.